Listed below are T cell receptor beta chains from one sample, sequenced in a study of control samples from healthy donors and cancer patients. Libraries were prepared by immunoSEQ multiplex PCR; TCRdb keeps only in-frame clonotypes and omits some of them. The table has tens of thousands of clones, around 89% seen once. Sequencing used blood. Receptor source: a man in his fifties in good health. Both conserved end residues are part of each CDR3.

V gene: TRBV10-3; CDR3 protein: CAISESIGDGYTF
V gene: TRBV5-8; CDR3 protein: CASSLASGQYF
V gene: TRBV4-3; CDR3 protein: CASSPRPLSTDTQYF
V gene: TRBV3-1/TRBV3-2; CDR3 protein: CASSQARTGNSPLHF
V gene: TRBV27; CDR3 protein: CASSLLGVAGSPLHF
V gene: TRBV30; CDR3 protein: CAHPTWGGYGYTF
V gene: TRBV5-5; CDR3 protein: CASSTWTGGYTF
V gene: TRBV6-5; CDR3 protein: CASRRGSYEQYF
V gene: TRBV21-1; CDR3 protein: CASSISECPNQPQHF
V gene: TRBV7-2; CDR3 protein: CASSLSAGGLGYEQYF
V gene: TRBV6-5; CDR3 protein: CASSYGGVNTEAFF
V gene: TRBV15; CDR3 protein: CATSRDLVPRVNTEAFF
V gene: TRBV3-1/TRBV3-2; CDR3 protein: CASSVGTVSNEQFF
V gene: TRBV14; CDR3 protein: CASSPQGQGLNSPLHF
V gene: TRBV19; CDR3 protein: CASSIEGSSYNSPLHF
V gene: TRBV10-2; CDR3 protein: CASSHRGDNYGYTF
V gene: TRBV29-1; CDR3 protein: CSADKNRRGDTQYF
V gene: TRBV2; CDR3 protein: CASSVSTGLGGETQYF
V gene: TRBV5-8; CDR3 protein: CASSWIGWEQYF
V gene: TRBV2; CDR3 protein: CASVQGLDTEAFF
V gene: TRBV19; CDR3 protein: CASSIMGGSRTDTQYF
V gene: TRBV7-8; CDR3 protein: CASSLQGLARGDQPQHF
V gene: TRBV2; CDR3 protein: CASSEESRTNEKLFF
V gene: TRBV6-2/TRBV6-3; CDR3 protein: CASSYLGPLSSYEQYF
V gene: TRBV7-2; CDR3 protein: CASSLGRAGGRSYEQYF
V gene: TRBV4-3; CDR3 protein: CASSLRGRTEAFF
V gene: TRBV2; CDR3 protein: CASRAQGRVAYEQYF